These 23 T cell receptor beta chains originate from one sample sequenced in a study of blood T cell repertoires in COVID-19 (dated by TCRdb to the early 2020s). Libraries were made using the immunoSEQ multiplex PCR assay. TCRdb took over this immuneACCESS table, retaining in-frame rearrangements with V and J assigned. Such tables are incomplete; in checked studies, under half of the missing clones stem from an unresolved V gene, and the remainder is unexplained. The sample data list a few hundred thousand clones, and just over 85% of these were observed just once. The top ten hold 3.5% to 4% of the sample. The sequencing input was PBMCs or T cells enriched from blood (not recorded which). The source is a woman in her thirties or forties with acute COVID-19.

J is TRBJ2-1 and V is TRBV12-1; TRBD2, the D gene given by the table, was not confirmed from the DNA. TRBV12-1 is marked as a pseudogene. The CDR3 is made up of 16 amino acids. This CDR3 reads CASSPQGNGRYNEQFF. The CDR3 region has the DNA TGTGCCAGCAGCCCCCAGGGGAACGGGAGGTACAATGAGCAGTTCTTC.

Only one count was recorded for this clone. The rearrangement links TRBV25-1 to TRBJ2-1, with 7 bases identical to TRBD2. Germline V CDR1 and CDR2: MGHDK, SYGVNS. The CDR3 length is 11 residues. The V and J ends lost 8 bases and 7 bases, in that order; junction bases with no gene match: 2. CDR3 residues: CASGGGNEQFF. The CDR3 DNA reads TGTGCCAGCGGGGGGGGGAATGAGCAGTTCTTC.

The chain employs TRBV19 and TRBJ2-2; D unclear. The CDR3 sequence is 13 residues long. Per the germline V gene, CDR1 is LNHDA and CDR2 is SQIVND (reference sequence). The V end was cut by 2 bases, the J end by 4 bases, with 5 bases between. CDR3 sequence: CASSIWSTGELFF. The CDR3 coding sequence is TGTGCCAGTAGTATATGGAGCACCGGGGAGCTGTTTTTT.

V gene TRBV25-1 combines with J gene TRBJ2-1; a possible D gene is TRBD2 (6 bases). Per germline, CDR1 MGHDK and CDR2 SYGVNS. The CDR3 has 15 residues. V lost 4 bases and J lost 8, with 18 bases in between. CDR3 region: CASSVPGLGGHEQFF. Written as DNA, the CDR3 is TGTGCCAGCAGTGTACCGGGACTGGGGGGACATGAGCAGTTCTTC.

V usage is TRBV6-5 and J usage is TRBJ1-2; a possible D gene is TRBD1 (6 bases). With 11 bases removed from V and 1 base from J, the gap between germline ends came to 14 bases. There are 13 residues in the CDR3. The germline CDR1 and CDR2 sequences are MNHEY and SVGAGI. The CDR3 reads CAGGQPRNYGYTF. In DNA, the CDR3 is TGTGCCGGTGGACAGCCCCGTAACTATGGCTACACCTTC.

The genes are TRBV9 and TRBJ1-4, with TRBD1 matching 8 bases. V shed 3 bases and J 5 bases; nucleotides not matched to a gene: 3. Germline assignment: CDR1 SGDLS and CDR2 YYNGEE. The CDR3 has 14 amino acids. CDR3 residues: CASSATGVNEKLFF. DNA for the CDR3: TGTGCCAGCAGCGCGACAGGGGTGAATGAAAAACTGTTTTTT.

The chain joins TRBV7-8 to TRBJ1-1; D gene uncertain. V gave up 2 bases and J gave up 0 bases, with 10 bases separating them. The CDR3 has 15 amino acids. CDR1 is SGHVS and CDR2 is FQNEAQ in the germline V gene. The CDR3 is CASSLSSLMNTEAFF. The CDR3 coding sequence is TGTGCCAGCAGCTTATCAAGCCTCATGAACACTGAAGCTTTCTTT.

The chain combines TRBV9 with TRBJ2-1, with TRBD1 matching 9 bases. From germline, CDR1 is SGDLS and CDR2 YYNGEE. The CDR3 is 15 amino acids. V was pared by 3 bases and J by 8 bases, with 9 bases of the junction left unmatched. CDR3 residues: CASSGDRDRADEQFF. In DNA, the CDR3 is TGTGCCAGCAGCGGGGACCGGGACAGGGCTGATGAGCAGTTCTTC.

The chain carries TRBV29-1 and TRBJ2-7, with 14 bases aligning to TRBD2. Unmatched junction bases numbered 9, after V lost 6 bases and J lost 2 bases. In germline, CDR1 is SQVTM, CDR2 ANQGSEA. This CDR3 spans 16 amino acids. CDR3 nucleotides: TGCAGCGTCCCTCGGGGACTAGCGGGAGTAACCTACGAGCAGTACTTC. Amino acids: CSVPRGLAGVTYEQYF.

CDR3 amino acids: CASSPLGGGGYQETQYF. CDR3 DNA: TGTGCCAGCTCACCCCTCGGCGGGGGGGGGTACCAAGAGACCCAGTACTTC. V is TRBV18 and J is TRBJ2-5; 9 nucleotides align to TRBD2. Germline CDR1 reads KGHSH; CDR2 reads LQKENI. Germline trimming cut 3 bases from V and 0 bases from J; bases unmatched to any gene: 8. There are 17 residues in the CDR3.

This sequence joins TRBV5-3 and TRBJ2-5; 8 positions match TRBD1. TRBV5-3 counts as an open reading frame of uncertain function. The CDR3 is 17 amino acids. V shed 2 bases and J 3 bases; nucleotides not matched to a gene: 12. CDR3 DNA: TGTGCCAGAAGCTTTCCACCGCCAACAGGGGGTGAAGAGACCCAGTACTTC. It encodes CARSFPPPTGGEETQYF.

J is TRBJ2-7 and V is TRBV3-1 (or the pseudogene TRBV3-2), with 7 bases matching TRBD1. CDR3 length: 13 residues. Germline loops: CDR1 LGHDT, CDR2 YNNKEL (reference sequence). V lost 4 bases and J lost 0; bases outside the gene matches: 0. The CDR3 DNA reads TGTGCCAGCAGCCGGGACAGCTCCTACGAGCAGTACTTC. Its translation: CASSRDSSYEQYF.

V gene TRBV7-3 combines with J gene TRBJ2-3; 11 bases agree with TRBD2. The CDR3 spans 17 residues. V lost 2 bases to trimming and J lost 4 bases; unmatched junction nucleotides: 8. Germline V gene data show CDR1 as SGHTA and CDR2 as FQGTGA. The CDR3 sequence: CASSLATGTSGPDTQYF. The CDR3 coding sequence is TGTGCCAGCAGCTTAGCCACCGGGACTAGCGGCCCAGATACGCAGTATTTT. Full variable domain (rest looked up from reference TRBV7-3 and TRBJ2-3): GAGVSQTPSNKVTEKGKYVELRCDPISGHTALYWYRQSLGQGPEFLIYFQGTGAADDSGLPNDRFFAVRPEGSVSTLKIQRTERGDSAVYLCASSLATGTSGPDTQYFGPGTRLTVL.

This clone is a singleton in its sample. The rearrangement joins TRBV27 to TRBJ1-6, with no clear D. The V end lost 6 bases, the J end lost 7 bases, and 7 bases lay between the germline ends. Germline CDR1 MNHEY, CDR2 SMNVEV (reference sequence). The CDR3 sequence is 12 residues long. The CDR3 DNA sequence: TGTGCCAGCAGCCAACAGAATTCACCCCTCCACTTT. Protein product: CASSQQNSPLHF.

This chain uses TRBV24-1 with TRBJ1-2, with D hard to call. Germline lookup yields CDR1 KGHDR and CDR2 SFDVKD. Trimming pared 2 bases from V and 0 bases from J, leaving 18 bases between. The CDR3 loop spans 18 amino acids. The CDR3 protein is CATSDSRQAAFSNYGYTF. CDR3 sequence (DNA): TGTGCCACCAGTGATTCCCGCCAGGCTGCTTTCTCTAACTATGGCTACACCTTC.

This rearrangement joins TRBV11-2 to TRBJ2-7; the match to TRBD2 covers 14 bases. The CDR3 is 16 amino acids. V lost 5 bases to trimming and J lost 9 bases; unmatched junction nucleotides: 12. Germline assignment: CDR1 SGHAT and CDR2 FQNNGV. This CDR3 reads CASSPLGTSGRWLQYF. In DNA, the CDR3 is TGTGCCAGCAGCCCCTTGGGGACTAGCGGGAGATGGTTGCAGTACTTC.

The V gene is TRBV29-1, the J gene TRBJ1-1; D unresolved. The CDR3 runs 13 residues. V was pared by 2 bases and J by 0 bases, with 7 bases between. Germline V gene sequence: CDR1 SQVTM, CDR2 ANQGSEA. This chain's CDR3 is CSVERQVNTEAFF. The CDR3 DNA reads as TGCAGCGTTGAACGTCAGGTGAACACTGAAGCTTTCTTT.

This chain joins TRBV24-1 and TRBJ1-4; no clear D gene. V gave up 10 bases and J gave up 1 base, with 15 bases separating them. Per the germline V gene, CDR1 is KGHDR and CDR2 is SFDVKD. There are 15 residues in the CDR3. The CDR3, as DNA: TGTGCCACTGGAGATGGCCGGGGAACTAATGAAAAACTGTTTTTT. Protein: CATGDGRGTNEKLFF.

The sample holds a few counts of this clone. V usage is TRBV7-9 and J usage is TRBJ2-3; 8 bases match TRBD1. CDR3 length: 15 amino acids. The junction had 14 bases not matched to a gene; V was cut back by 5 bases and J by 10 bases. Germline lookup yields CDR1 SEHNR and CDR2 FQNEAQ (reference sequence). CDR3 nucleotide sequence: TGTGCCAGCAGCGCCACCGGGACAGGTGAGCAGGCGCAGTATTTT. Amino acids: CASSATGTGEQAQYF.

In this sample, this clone turned up a few times. The CDR3 sequence is CASSLLAGTYNEQFF. CDR3 sequence (DNA): TGTGCCAGCAGTTTATTAGCGGGAACCTACAATGAGCAGTTCTTC. V and J are TRBV27 and TRBJ2-1; the match to TRBD2 covers 8 bases. Germline V gene lookup returns CDR1 MNHEY and CDR2 SMNVEV (reference sequence). The V and J ends lost 1 base and 2 bases, in that order; junction bases with no gene match: 1. The CDR3 has 15 residues.

This chain connects TRBV6-5 to TRBJ1-1, with D perhaps matching TRBD1 (6 bases). The CDR3 runs to 13 residues. Per the germline V gene, CDR1 is MNHEY and CDR2 is SVGAGI. V lost 8 bases to trimming and J lost 2 bases, with 12 bases between them. The DNA of the CDR3 is TGTGCCAGCCTCAGACAGGCTAACACTGAAGCTTTCTTT. Its protein is CASLRQANTEAFF.

The chain links TRBV7-3 to TRBJ2-1, with unresolved D. CDR1 SGHTA and CDR2 FQGTGA come from the germline V gene. This CDR3 is 14 amino acids long. V lost 1 base and J lost 7, with 11 bases in between. The CDR3 nucleotides read TGTGCCAGCAGCTTAAGAGACCGGAGAAATGAGCAGTTCTTC. Translated, it gives CASSLRDRRNEQFF.

The V call is TRBV19, the J call TRBJ2-4, with TRBD2 as a possible D gene (7 bases). The CDR3 length is 14 residues. V was clipped by 6 bases and J by 7 bases, with 16 bases between them. Germline CDR1 is LNHDA and CDR2 is SQIVND (reference sequence). The CDR3 protein is CASRPPGRGNIQYF. The DNA for the CDR3 is TGTGCCAGTAGGCCTCCGGGGAGGGGGAACATTCAGTACTTC. The variable domain in full, completed from reference TRBV19 and TRBJ2-4, reads DGGITQSPKYLFRKEGQNVTLSCEQNLNHDAMYWYRQDPGQGLRLIYYSQIVNDFQKGDIAEGYSVSREKKESFPLTVTSAQKNPTAFYLCASRPPGRGNIQYFGAGTRLSVL.